This is a list of T cell receptor beta chains from one sample in a study of CD8 T cells in Susac syndrome. MiXCR, applied by TCRdb to the immunoSEQ multiplex PCR reads, yields one record per CDR3 protein. The sample carries 100,000 to 150,000 distinct CDR3 sequences, 90% to 95% recorded once. Sequenced: CD4+ T cells from PBMCs. These receptors came from a human donor in good health. Both conserved end residues are part of each CDR3. D genes are given only for firm matches. A row's size may be missing; if present it is once, few, many or a size class.

J: TRBJ1-2; size: NA; D: NA; V: TRBV6-2/TRBV6-3; DNA: TGTGCCAGCAGCCGTCGGCAGACAGCCGTCTATGGCTACACCTTC; CDR3: CASSRRQTAVYGYTF
J: TRBJ1-2; size: NA; D: TRBD1; V: TRBV3-1; DNA: TGTGCCAGCAGCCAAGGCGCTGGACAGGGGTATGGCTACACCTTC; CDR3: CASSQGAGQGYGYTF
J: TRBJ2-5; size: NA; D: NA; V: TRBV20-1; DNA: TGCAGTTGTACTTGGACTTCGCAAGAGACCCAGTACTTC; CDR3: CSCTWTSQETQYF
J: TRBJ2-2; size: NA; D: TRBD2; V: TRBV5-4; DNA: TGTGCCAGCAGCTTGCCCCTAGCGGGAAACACCGGGGAGCTGTTTTTT; CDR3: CASSLPLAGNTGELFF
J: TRBJ1-5; size: NA; D: NA; V: TRBV7-2; DNA: TGTGCCAGCAGCTTAGGGCAGGGGATGGGTCAGCCCCAGCATTTT; CDR3: CASSLGQGMGQPQHF
J: TRBJ2-7; size: NA; D: NA; V: TRBV18; DNA: TGTGCCAGCTCATTGGGACCCTTAGGCTCCTACGAGCAGTACTTC; CDR3: CASSLGPLGSYEQYF
J: TRBJ1-1; size: NA; D: TRBD1; V: TRBV5-1; DNA: TGCGCCAGCAGCTCGGACAGGGGGCTTGCGAACACTGAAGCTTTCTTT; CDR3: CASSSDRGLANTEAFF
J: TRBJ2-3; size: NA; D: NA; V: TRBV10-3; DNA: TGTGCCATCAGCGCCGAGGCCCTAGGTCACACAGATACGCAGTATTTT; CDR3: CAISAEALGHTDTQYF
J: TRBJ2-2; size: NA; D: TRBD1; V: TRBV23-1; DNA: TGCGCCAGCAGTCAATCGGACAGGGGAGGTGGGTCGAACACCGGGGAGCTGTTTTTT; CDR3: CASSQSDRGGGSNTGELFF
J: TRBJ2-2; size: once; D: NA; V: TRBV29-1; DNA: TGCAGCTTCTCGCAGAGGGGGGTCGGGGAGCTGTTTTTT; CDR3: CSFSQRGVGELFF
J: TRBJ2-5; size: NA; D: TRBD2; V: TRBV20-1; DNA: TGCAGTGCACTCATAGCGGGAGGGCAAGAGACCCAGTACTTC; CDR3: CSALIAGGQETQYF
J: TRBJ1-3; size: NA; D: NA; V: TRBV28; DNA: TGTGCCAGCAGTCCCAGGGGCGGTGGAAACACCATATATTTT; CDR3: CASSPRGGGNTIYF
J: TRBJ2-5; size: NA; D: TRBD2; V: TRBV4-2; DNA: TGTGCCAGCAGCCAGCCCGAACTAGCGGGAGTAGAGACCCAGTACTTC; CDR3: CASSQPELAGVETQYF
J: TRBJ1-1; size: NA; D: NA; V: TRBV29-1; DNA: TGCAGCGCCGAGGGACACCTGAGTGAAGCTTTCTTT; CDR3: CSAEGHLSEAFF
J: TRBJ2-1; size: NA; D: NA; V: TRBV5-1; DNA: TGCGCCAGCAGCTTGGCAGGCTACAACAATGAGCAGTTCTTC; CDR3: CASSLAGYNNEQFF
J: TRBJ2-2; size: NA; D: NA; V: TRBV4-1; DNA: TGCGCCAGCAGCTATCTCGGGAACAGGGTCCCCGGGGAGCTGTTTTTT; CDR3: CASSYLGNRVPGELFF
J: TRBJ2-7; size: NA; D: NA; V: TRBV29-1; DNA: TGCAGCGTGGGACAAGACTCCTACGAGCAGTACTTC; CDR3: CSVGQDSYEQYF
J: TRBJ1-5; size: NA; D: TRBD1; V: TRBV10-2; DNA: TGCGCCAGCAGTGTGACAGGGCGCAATCAGCCCCAGCATTTT; CDR3: CASSVTGRNQPQHF
J: TRBJ2-5; size: NA; D: NA; V: TRBV20-1; DNA: TGCAGTGCAACCAGAGGAGCCGAGGGGGAAGAGACCCAGTACTTC; CDR3: CSATRGAEGEETQYF
J: TRBJ1-5; size: NA; D: TRBD1; V: TRBV25-1; DNA: TGTGCCAGCAGTGAGTCGGGGACAGGGGGTAATCAGCCCCAGCATTTT; CDR3: CASSESGTGGNQPQHF
J: TRBJ2-3; size: NA; D: TRBD1; V: TRBV12-3/TRBV12-4; DNA: TGTGCCAGCAGTTCCGCCGGGACAGGGGGGGATACGCAGTATTTT; CDR3: CASSSAGTGGDTQYF
J: TRBJ1-4; size: NA; D: NA; V: TRBV20-1; DNA: TGCAGTGCTAGTTCAGGGGACGTTGAAAAACTGTTTTTT; CDR3: CSASSGDVEKLFF
J: TRBJ1-2; size: NA; D: TRBD1; V: TRBV3-1; DNA: TGTGCCAGCAGCCACCGACAGGGAGTCAACTATGGCTACACCTTC; CDR3: CASSHRQGVNYGYTF
J: TRBJ2-7; size: NA; D: TRBD2; V: TRBV19; DNA: TGTGCCAGTAGTGTCTCTAGCGGGAGGGCCGTTTACGAGCAGTACTTC; CDR3: CASSVSSGRAVYEQYF
J: TRBJ2-7; size: NA; D: TRBD1; V: TRBV2; DNA: TGTGCCAGCAGTGGTCGTACAGGGGGTTCCTACGAGCAGTACTTC; CDR3: CASSGRTGGSYEQYF
J: TRBJ2-7; size: once; D: NA; V: TRBV20-1; DNA: TGCAGTGCTAGGGGCGGGGATTTTCGATACGAGGAGCAGTACTTC; CDR3: CSARGGDFRYEEQYF